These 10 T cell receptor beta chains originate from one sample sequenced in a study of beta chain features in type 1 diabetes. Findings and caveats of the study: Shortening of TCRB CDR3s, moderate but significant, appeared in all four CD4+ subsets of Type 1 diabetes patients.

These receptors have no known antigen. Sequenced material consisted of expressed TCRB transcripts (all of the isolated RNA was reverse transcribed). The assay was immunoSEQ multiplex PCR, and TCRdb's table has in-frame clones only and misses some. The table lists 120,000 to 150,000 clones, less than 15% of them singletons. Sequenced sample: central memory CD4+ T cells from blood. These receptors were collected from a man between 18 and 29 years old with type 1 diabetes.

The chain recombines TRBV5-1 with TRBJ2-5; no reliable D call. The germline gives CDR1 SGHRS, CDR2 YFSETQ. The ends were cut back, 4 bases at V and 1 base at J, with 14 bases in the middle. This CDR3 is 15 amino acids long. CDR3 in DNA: TGCGCCAGCAGCAGACCCCAGGATTTCCAAGAGACCCAGTACTTC. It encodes CASSRPQDFQETQYF.

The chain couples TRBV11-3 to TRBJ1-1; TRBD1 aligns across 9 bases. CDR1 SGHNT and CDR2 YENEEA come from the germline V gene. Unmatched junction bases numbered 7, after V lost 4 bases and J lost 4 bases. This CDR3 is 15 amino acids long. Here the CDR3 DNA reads TGTGCCAGCAGCTCTCCCGGGACAGGGTCCACTGAAGCTTTCTTT. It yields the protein CASSSPGTGSTEAFF.

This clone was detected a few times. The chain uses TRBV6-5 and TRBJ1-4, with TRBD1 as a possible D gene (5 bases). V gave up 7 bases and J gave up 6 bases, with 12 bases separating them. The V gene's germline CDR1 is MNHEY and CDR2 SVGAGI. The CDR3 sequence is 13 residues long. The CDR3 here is CASKRGSYEKLFF. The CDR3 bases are TGTGCCAGCAAAAGGGGAAGTTATGAAAAACTGTTTTTT.

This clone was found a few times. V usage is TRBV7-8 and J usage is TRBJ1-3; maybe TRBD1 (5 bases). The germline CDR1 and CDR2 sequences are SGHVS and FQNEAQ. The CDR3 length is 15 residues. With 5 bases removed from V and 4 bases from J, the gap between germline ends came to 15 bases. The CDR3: CASSPRRQGGNTIYF. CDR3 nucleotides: TGTGCCAGCAGCCCGCGACGGCAGGGCGGAAACACCATATATTTT.

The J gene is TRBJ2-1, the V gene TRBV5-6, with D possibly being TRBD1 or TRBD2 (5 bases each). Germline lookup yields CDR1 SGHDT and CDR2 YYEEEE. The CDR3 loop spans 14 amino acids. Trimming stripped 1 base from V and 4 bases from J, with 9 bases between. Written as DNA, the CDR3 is TGTGCCAGCAGCTTGTGGGGGTCGTACAATGAGCAGTTCTTC. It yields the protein CASSLWGSYNEQFF.

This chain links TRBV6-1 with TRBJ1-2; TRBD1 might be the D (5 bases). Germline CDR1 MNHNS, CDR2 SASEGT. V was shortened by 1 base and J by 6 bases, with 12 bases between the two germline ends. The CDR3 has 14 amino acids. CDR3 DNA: TGTGCCAGCAGTGAAGGCAGGGCGGCTGATGGCTACACCTTC. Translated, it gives CASSEGRAADGYTF.

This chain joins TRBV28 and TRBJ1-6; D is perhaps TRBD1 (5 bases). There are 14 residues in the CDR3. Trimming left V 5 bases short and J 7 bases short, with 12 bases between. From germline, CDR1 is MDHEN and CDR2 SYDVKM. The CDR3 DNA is TGTGCCAGCAGTGCCCAGGGACTGAATTCACCCCTCCACTTT. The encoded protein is CASSAQGLNSPLHF.

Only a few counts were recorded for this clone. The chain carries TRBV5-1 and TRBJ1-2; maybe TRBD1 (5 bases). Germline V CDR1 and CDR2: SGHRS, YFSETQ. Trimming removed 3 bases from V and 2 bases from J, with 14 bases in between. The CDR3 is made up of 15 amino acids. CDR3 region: CASSSAGTNNYGYTF. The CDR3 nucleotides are TGCGCCAGCAGCTCCGCAGGGACTAACAACTATGGCTACACCTTC.

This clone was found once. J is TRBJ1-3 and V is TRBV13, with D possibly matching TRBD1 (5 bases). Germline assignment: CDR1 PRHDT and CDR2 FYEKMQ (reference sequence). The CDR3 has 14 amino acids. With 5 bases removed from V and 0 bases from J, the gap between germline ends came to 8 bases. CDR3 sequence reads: CASSPTASGNTIYF. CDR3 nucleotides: TGTGCCAGCAGCCCGACAGCCTCTGGAAACACCATATATTTT. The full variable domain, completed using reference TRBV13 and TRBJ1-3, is AAGVIQSPRHLIKEKRETATLKCYPIPRHDTVYWYQQGPGQDPQFLISFYEKMQSDKGSIPDRFSAQQFSDYHSELNMSSLELGDSALYFCASSPTASGNTIYFGEGSWLTVV.

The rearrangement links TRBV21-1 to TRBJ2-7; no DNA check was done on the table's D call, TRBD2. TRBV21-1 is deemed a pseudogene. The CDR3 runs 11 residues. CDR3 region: CASREVSEQYF. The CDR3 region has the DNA TGTGCCAGCAGGGAGGTCTCCGAGCAGTACTTC.